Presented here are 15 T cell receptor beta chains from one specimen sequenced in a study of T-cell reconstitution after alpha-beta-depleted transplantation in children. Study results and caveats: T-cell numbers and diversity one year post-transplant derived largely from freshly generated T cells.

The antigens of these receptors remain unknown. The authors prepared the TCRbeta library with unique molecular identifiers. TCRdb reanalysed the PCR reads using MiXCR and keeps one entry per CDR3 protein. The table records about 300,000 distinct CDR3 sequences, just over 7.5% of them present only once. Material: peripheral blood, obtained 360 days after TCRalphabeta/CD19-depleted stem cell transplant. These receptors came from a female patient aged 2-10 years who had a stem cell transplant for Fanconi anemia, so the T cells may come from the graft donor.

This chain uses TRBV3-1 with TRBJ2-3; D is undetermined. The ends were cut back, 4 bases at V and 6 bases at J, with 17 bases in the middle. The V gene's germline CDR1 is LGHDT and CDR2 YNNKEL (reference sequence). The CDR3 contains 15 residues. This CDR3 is CASSPEAEARDTQYF. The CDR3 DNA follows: TGTGCCAGCAGCCCCGAGGCTGAGGCGAGGGATACGCAGTATTTT.

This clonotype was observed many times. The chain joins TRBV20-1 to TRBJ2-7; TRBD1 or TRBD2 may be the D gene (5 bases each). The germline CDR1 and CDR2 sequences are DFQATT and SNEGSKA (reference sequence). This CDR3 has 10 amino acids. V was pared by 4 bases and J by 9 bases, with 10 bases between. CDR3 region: CSATGRRQYF. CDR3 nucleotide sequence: TGCAGTGCTACAGGGAGAAGGCAGTACTTC.

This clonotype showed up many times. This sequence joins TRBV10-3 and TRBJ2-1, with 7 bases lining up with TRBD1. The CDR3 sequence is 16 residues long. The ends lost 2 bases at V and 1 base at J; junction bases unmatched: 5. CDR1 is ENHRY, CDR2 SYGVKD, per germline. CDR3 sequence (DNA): TGTGCCATCAGTGAGGAAGGGGGCGCATCCTACAATGAGCAGTTCTTC. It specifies CAISEEGGASYNEQFF.

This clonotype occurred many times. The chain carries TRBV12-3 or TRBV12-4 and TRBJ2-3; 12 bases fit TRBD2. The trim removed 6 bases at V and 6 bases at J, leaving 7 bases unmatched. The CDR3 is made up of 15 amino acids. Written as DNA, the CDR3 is TGTGCCAGCAGCCTAGCGGGAGGGAGGTGGGATACGCAGTATTTT. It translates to CASSLAGGRWDTQYF.

CDR3 coding DNA: TGTGCTATAAAGCGGACAGATACGCAGTATTTT. Translating it yields CAIKRTDTQYF. The chain recombines TRBV28 with TRBJ2-3, with D perhaps matching TRBD2 (5 bases). CDR3 size: 11 residues. Germline V lookup: CDR1 MDHEN, CDR2 SYDVKM.

The chain's CDR3 is CASSFFPGSPLHF. The CDR3 region has the DNA TGTGCCAGCAGTTTTTTTCCGGGATCACCCCTCCACTTT. The V gene is TRBV12-3 or TRBV12-4, the J gene TRBJ1-6, with D unclear. Deletions cut 3 bases from V and 10 bases from J, with 10 bases between. The CDR3 consists of 13 residues.

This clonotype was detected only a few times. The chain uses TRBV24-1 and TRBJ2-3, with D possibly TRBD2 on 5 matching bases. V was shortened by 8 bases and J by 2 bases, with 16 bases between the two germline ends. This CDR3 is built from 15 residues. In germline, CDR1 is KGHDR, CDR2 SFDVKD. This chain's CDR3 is CATTPQDGDTDTQYF. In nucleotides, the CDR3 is TGTGCCACCACCCCCCAGGACGGGGACACAGATACGCAGTATTTT.

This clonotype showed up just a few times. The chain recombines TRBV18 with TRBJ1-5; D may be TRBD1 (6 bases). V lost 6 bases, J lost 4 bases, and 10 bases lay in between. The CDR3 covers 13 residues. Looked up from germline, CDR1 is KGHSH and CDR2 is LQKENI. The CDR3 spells CASSPGQNQPQHF. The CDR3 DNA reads TGTGCCAGCTCCCCGGGACAAAATCAGCCCCAGCATTTT. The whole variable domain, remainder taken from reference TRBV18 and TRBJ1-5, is NAGVMQNPRHLVRRRGQEARLRCSPMKGHSHVYWYRQLPEEGLKFMVYLQKENIIDESGMPKERFSAEFPKEGPSILRIQQVVRGDSAAYFCASSPGQNQPQHFGDGTRLSIL.

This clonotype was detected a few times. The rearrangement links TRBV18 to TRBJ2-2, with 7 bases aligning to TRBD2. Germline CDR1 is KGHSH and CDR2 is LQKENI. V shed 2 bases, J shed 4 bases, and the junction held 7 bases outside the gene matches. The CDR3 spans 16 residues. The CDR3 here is CASSPEWTRTTGELFF. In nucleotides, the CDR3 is TGTGCCAGCTCACCAGAGTGGACTAGGACCACCGGGGAGCTGTTTTTT.

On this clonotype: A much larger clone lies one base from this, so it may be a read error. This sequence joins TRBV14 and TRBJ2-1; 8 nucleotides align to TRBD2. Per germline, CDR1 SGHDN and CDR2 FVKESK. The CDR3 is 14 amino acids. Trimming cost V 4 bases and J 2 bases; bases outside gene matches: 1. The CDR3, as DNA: TGTGCCAGCAGCCGACTAGCGACCTACAATGAGCAGTTCTTC. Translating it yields CASSRLATYNEQFF.

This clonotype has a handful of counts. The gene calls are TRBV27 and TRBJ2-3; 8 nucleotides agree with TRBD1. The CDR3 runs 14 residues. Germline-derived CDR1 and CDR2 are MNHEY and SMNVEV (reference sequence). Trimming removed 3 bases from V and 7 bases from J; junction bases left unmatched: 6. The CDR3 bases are TGTGCCAGCAGTTTTGGCAGGGGGCTACATACGCAGTATTTT. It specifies CASSFGRGLHTQYF.

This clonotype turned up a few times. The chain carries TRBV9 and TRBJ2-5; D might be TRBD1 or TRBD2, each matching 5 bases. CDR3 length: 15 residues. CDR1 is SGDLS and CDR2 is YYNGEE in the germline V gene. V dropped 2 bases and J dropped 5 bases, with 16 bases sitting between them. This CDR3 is CASSVGETPGETQYF. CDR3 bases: TGTGCCAGCAGCGTGGGGGAAACGCCGGGTGAGACCCAGTACTTC.

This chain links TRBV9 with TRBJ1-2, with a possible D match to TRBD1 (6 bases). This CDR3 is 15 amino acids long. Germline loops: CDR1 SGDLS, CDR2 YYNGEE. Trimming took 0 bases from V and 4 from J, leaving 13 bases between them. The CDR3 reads CASSVATGTRYGYTF. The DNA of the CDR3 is TGTGCCAGCAGCGTAGCCACAGGGACTCGCTATGGCTACACCTTC.

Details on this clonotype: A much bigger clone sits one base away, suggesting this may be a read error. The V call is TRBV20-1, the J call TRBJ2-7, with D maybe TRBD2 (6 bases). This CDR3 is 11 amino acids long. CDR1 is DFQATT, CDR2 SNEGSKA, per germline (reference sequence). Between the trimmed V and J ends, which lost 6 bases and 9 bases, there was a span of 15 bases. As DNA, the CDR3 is TGCAGTGCGCTTTTGGGTAGCGGGCAGTACTTC. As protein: CSALLGSGQYF.

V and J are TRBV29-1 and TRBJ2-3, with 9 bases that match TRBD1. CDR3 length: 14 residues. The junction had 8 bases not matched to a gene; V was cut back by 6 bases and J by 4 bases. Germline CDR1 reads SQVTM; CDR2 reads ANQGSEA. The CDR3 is CSVAGTGKSDTQYF. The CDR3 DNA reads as TGCAGCGTCGCCGGGACAGGGAAGTCAGATACGCAGTATTTT.